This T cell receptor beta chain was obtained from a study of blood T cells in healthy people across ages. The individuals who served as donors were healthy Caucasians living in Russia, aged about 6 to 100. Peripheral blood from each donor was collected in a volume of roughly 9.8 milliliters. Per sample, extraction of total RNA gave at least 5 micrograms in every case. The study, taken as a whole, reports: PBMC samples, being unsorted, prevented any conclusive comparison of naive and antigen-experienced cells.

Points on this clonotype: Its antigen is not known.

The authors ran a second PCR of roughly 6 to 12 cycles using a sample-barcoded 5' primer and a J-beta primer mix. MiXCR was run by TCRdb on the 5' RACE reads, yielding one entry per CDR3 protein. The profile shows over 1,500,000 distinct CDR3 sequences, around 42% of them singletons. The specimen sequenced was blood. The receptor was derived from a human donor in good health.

The CDR3 DNA sequence: TGTGCCAGCAGCCAAGAATCCGTTGCAGCGGGGTTCACAGATACGCAGTATTTT. It yields the protein CASSQESVAAGFTDTQYF. The chain is built from TRBV4-2 and TRBJ2-3, with 7 nucleotides matching TRBD2. CDR1 is LGHNA, CDR2 YNFKEQ, per germline. The V and J ends lost 0 bases and 2 bases, in that order; junction bases with no gene match: 11. CDR3 length: 18 amino acids.